This T cell receptor beta chain was recovered during a study of T cell repertoires in cytomegalovirus infection. Across the study: Public TCR beta signature analysis indicated the presence of both CMV infection and matching HLA type.

TCRdb processed the reads anew with MiXCR; each CDR3 protein has one entry. The sample has fewer than 550,000 distinct CDR3 sequences; roughly 31% are singletons. The germline V gene has CDR1 SGDLS and CDR2 YYNGEE. The CDR3 contains 16 residues. The V and J ends lost 1 base and 7 bases respectively, with 15 bases between them. The study's findings and limits: Clonotype analysis showed dominance of the ex vivo response by HLA-C-restricted CMV-specific TCR beta clonotypes.

With regard to this clonotype: Antigen unknown.

This TCR was sampled from a human donor in good health (CMV status not recorded). Some clones in this sample may be carry-over from other donors' samples. The sample taken for sequencing was PBMCs. The chain is built from TRBV9 and TRBJ1-6; D is possibly TRBD1 (6 bases). The CDR3 nucleotides read TGTGCCAGCAGCGTAAGTCAGGGGCATGGAAATTCACCCCTCCACTTT. This sequence encodes CASSVSQGHGNSPLHF. Based on the CDR3 plus reference TRBV9 and TRBJ1-6, the full variable domain is DSGVTQTPKHLITATGQRVTLRCSPRSGDLSVYWYQQSLDQGLQFLIQYYNGEERAKGNILERFSAQQFPDLHSELNLSSLELGDSALYFCASSVSQGHGNSPLHFGNGTRLTVT.